Included here is one T cell receptor (beta chain) sequence, with context. What it binds is not known. CDR1 and CDR2 (germline): MNHNS, SASEGT. The CDR3 spans 16 residues. V dropped 2 bases and J dropped 0 bases, with 12 bases sitting between them. The entry originates in a study of PD-1 blockade in classical Hodgkin lymphoma. Study background: Intravenous infusions of nivolumab 3 mg/kg reached patients every 2 weeks.

The time point is: cycle 4 day 1 (C4D1), after less than 7 weeks of nivolumab. Exposure to brentuximab vedotin varied, and each patient had relapsed following autologous stem cell transplantation. Some clones are missing from TCRdb's copy, which holds only in-frame ones; the method was immunoSEQ multiplex PCR. The data show 21,000 or so clones, with approximately 85% seen just once and about an eighth held by the top ten. Study-level results: Complete responders possessed baseline diversity comparable to newly diagnosed patients. By C4D1, diversity of CD4+ TCRs had risen significantly, whereas that of CD8+ TCRs had not.

The sequence came from a human donor with classical Hodgkin lymphoma. J is TRBJ2-3 and V is TRBV6-1, with D maybe TRBD1 (6 bases). This material consisted of peripheral blood mononuclear cells (PBMCs), taken before the fourth cycle of nivolumab. CDR3 DNA sequence: TGTGCCAGCAGTGAAAGGGGGACCCACAGCACAGATACGCAGTATTTT. Its protein is CASSERGTHSTDTQYF.